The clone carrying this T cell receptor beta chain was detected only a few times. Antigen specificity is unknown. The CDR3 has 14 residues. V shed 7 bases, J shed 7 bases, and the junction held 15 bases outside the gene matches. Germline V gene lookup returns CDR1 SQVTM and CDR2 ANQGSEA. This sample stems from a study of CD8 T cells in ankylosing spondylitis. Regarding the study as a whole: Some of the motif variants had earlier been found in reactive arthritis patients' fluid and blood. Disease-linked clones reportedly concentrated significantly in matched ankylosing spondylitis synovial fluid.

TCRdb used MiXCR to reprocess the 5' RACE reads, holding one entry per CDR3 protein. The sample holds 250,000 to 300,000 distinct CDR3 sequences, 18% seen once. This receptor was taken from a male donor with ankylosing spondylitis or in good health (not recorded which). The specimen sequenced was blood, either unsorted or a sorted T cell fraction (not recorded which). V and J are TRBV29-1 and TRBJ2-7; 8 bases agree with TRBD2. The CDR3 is CSDIRGGKTGEQYF. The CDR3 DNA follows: TGCAGCGACATACGGGGGGGTAAGACGGGGGAGCAGTACTTC.